This T cell receptor beta chain derives from a study of T-cell memory formation after mild COVID-19. TCRdb reanalysed the 5' RACE reads using MiXCR and keeps one entry per CDR3 protein. The profile covers roughly 250,000 distinct CDR3 sequences, with roughly 15% appearing a single time and 3.5% taken by the ten largest. Source material: PBMCs or a T cell subset sorted from them (not recorded which). This TCR came from a man aged 18-30 years who had mild COVID-19 (a few samples of this study predate the infection). Cell type and time point are not known.

The CDR3 here is CASSRARREQFF. The CDR3 region has the DNA TGTGCCAGCAGCCGCGCCCGGAGGGAGCAGTTCTTC. The chain has TRBV5-4 and TRBJ2-1, with TRBD2 as a possible D gene (5 bases). The germline V gene encodes CDR1 SGHNT and CDR2 YYREEE (reference sequence). Trimming shortened V by 4 bases and J by 10 bases, and 12 bases separated the two germline ends. This CDR3 is 12 amino acids long.